A selection of T cell receptor beta chains follows, all from one sample in a study. Each CDR3 protein is one row after TCRdb ran MiXCR on the reads. This sample has some 15,000 distinct CDR3 sequences, with approximately 30% found just once. The sequencing input was blood. These receptors all come from a human donor. Each CDR3 is given with its conserved first and last residue. D genes are given only for firm matches. Not all rows give a size; the values are once, few, many and, for expanded clones, a class.

D gene	J gene	clone size	V gene	CDR3 protein	CDR3 DNA
TRBD1	TRBJ1-5	NA	TRBV30	CAWSVRTGGVIQPQHF	TGTGCCTGGAGTGTACGGACAGGGGGCGTCATTCAGCCCCAGCATTTT
NA	TRBJ1-6	many	TRBV30	CAWSDQAGPRSPLHF	TGTGCCTGGAGTGACCAGGCAGGGCCTCGGTCACCCCTCCACTTT
TRBD2	TRBJ2-1	NA	TRBV29-1	CSVEVAGDYYEQFF	TGCAGCGTTGAGGTAGCGGGAGACTATTACGAGCAGTTCTTC
NA	TRBJ2-1	medium-sized	TRBV7-2	CASSLYPSGLGHNEQFF	TGTGCCAGCAGCTTATACCCAAGTGGTTTAGGGCACAATGAGCAGTTCTTC
NA	TRBJ2-5	NA	TRBV29-1	CSAGTSETQYF	TGCAGCGCCGGGACTTCGGAGACCCAGTACTTC
NA	TRBJ2-7	many	TRBV4-3	CASGPTRSYEQYF	TGCGCCAGCGGGCCTACTAGGTCCTACGAGCAGTACTTC
NA	TRBJ2-3	many	TRBV4-3	CASSQLLGQIIRTSTDTQYF	TGCGCCAGCAGCCAGCTACTGGGACAAATCATAAGAACCTCCACAGATACGCAGTATTTT
NA	TRBJ2-3	few	TRBV9	CASSVGAITDTQYF	TGTGCCAGCAGCGTAGGTGCCATCACAGATACGCAGTATTTT
NA	TRBJ2-7	many	TRBV4-3	CASSQAQGITYEQYF	TGCGCCAGCAGCCAAGCGCAGGGGATCACCTACGAGCAGTACTTC
NA	TRBJ2-4	medium-sized	TRBV29-1	CSVEEGGVNIQYF	TGCAGCGTTGAAGAAGGGGGGGTGAACATTCAGTACTTC
TRBD2	TRBJ2-1	many	TRBV4-2	CASSPGTSGDNEQFF	TGTGCCAGCAGCCCCGGGACTAGCGGCGACAATGAGCAGTTCTTC
TRBD2	TRBJ2-2	many	TRBV29-1	CSVEGPTSSHTGELFF	TGCAGCGTTGAGGGGCCGACTAGCAGCCACACCGGGGAGCTGTTTTTT
NA	TRBJ2-2	many	TRBV4-2	CASSLTNEPNTGELFF	TGTGCCAGCAGCCTGACCAATGAGCCGAACACCGGGGAGCTGTTTTTT
TRBD1	TRBJ2-2	once	TRBV4-3	CASSQRETGTNTGELFF	TGCGCCAGCAGCCAACGTGAGACAGGGACGAACACCGGGGAGCTGTTTTTT
TRBD1	TRBJ2-2	medium-sized	TRBV6-5	CASRPMPTGWTGELFF	TGTGCCAGCAGACCTATGCCGACAGGGTGGACCGGGGAGCTGTTTTTT
NA	TRBJ1-2	few	TRBV4-2	CASSQAAEANYGYTF	TGTGCCAGCAGCCAGGCGGCAGAAGCTAACTATGGCTACACCTTC
NA	TRBJ2-2	NA	TRBV29-1	CSVSGTDYTGELFF	TGCAGCGTGAGCGGGACAGATTACACCGGGGAGCTGTTTTTT
TRBD2	TRBJ2-7	many	TRBV4-2	CASSQELAGGGEQYF	TGTGCCAGCAGCCAAGAACTAGCGGGAGGGGGCGAGCAGTACTTC
TRBD2	TRBJ2-7	few	TRBV4-3	CASSQDGLAGGSYEQYF	TGCGCCAGCAGCCAAGATGGACTAGCGGGAGGTTCCTACGAGCAGTACTTC
TRBD1	TRBJ1-3	many	TRBV4-3	CASSQDYEGAGGNTIYF	TGCGCCAGCAGCCAAGATTACGAGGGGGCAGGTGGAAACACCATATATTTT
NA	TRBJ2-2	NA	TRBV20-1	CSSISGRHGELFF	TGCAGTTCGATAAGCGGCCGCCATGGGGAGCTGTTTTTT
TRBD1	TRBJ1-1	many	TRBV5-1	CASKARQGRDTEAFF	TGCGCCAGCAAAGCTAGACAGGGGCGGGACACTGAAGCTTTCTTT
TRBD1	TRBJ1-5	many	TRBV29-1	CSVAGDRDNQPQHF	TGCAGCGTTGCAGGGGACAGGGACAATCAGCCCCAGCATTTT
NA	TRBJ1-3	NA	TRBV4-3	CSSSQDRISGNTIYF	TGCTCCAGCAGCCAAGATAGGATCTCTGGAAACACCATATATTTT
TRBD2	TRBJ2-5	many	TRBV4-3	CASSGGSGRPGAQETQYF	TGCGCCAGCAGCGGGGGTAGCGGGAGGCCAGGAGCTCAAGAGACCCAGTACTTC
TRBD2	TRBJ2-5	few	TRBV4-2	CASSQSNSGTSGIQATKETQYF	TGTGCCAGCAGCCAAAGCAATTCCGGGACTAGCGGGATACAGGCGACCAAAGAGACCCAGTACTTC
TRBD2	TRBJ2-7	many	TRBV4-2	CASSQFNPGTSGSRAYEQYF	TGTGCCAGCAGCCAATTTAACCCCGGGACTAGCGGGAGTAGGGCCTACGAGCAGTACTTC
NA	TRBJ1-2	many	TRBV7-2	CASSLGNYGYTF	TGTGCCAGCAGCTTGGGAAACTATGGCTACACCTTC
NA	TRBJ2-1	many	TRBV20-1	CSATALTSQREQFF	TGCAGTGCTACAGCCCTTACTAGCCAGCGTGAGCAGTTCTTC
TRBD1	TRBJ2-1	NA	TRBV30	CAWVGTGSPYNEQFF	TGTGCCTGGGTGGGGACAGGATCCCCCTACAATGAGCAGTTCTTC
TRBD2	TRBJ2-1	NA	TRBV14	CASSHGGRANEQFF	TGTGCCAGCAGCCATGGAGGGAGGGCCAATGAGCAGTTCTTC
TRBD2	TRBJ2-7	many	TRBV18	CASSAGATLEQYF	TGTGCCAGCTCAGCGGGAGCCACTCTCGAGCAGTACTTC
TRBD1	TRBJ2-5	NA	TRBV29-1	CSVEGGPGQNF	TGCAGCGTTGAAGGAGGCCCGGGACAGAACTTC
NA	TRBJ2-2	NA	TRBV29-1	CSVPRGAVF	TGCAGCGTCCCCCGGGGAGCTGTTTTT
TRBD1	TRBJ1-5	many	TRBV4-2	CASSQGGGGDQPQHF	TGTGCCAGCAGCCAAGGTGGAGGGGGCGATCAGCCCCAGCATTTT
TRBD1	TRBJ1-1	NA	TRBV29-1	CSVGGQGNNTEAFF	TGCAGCGTTGGGGGACAGGGGAACAACACTGAAGCTTTCTTT
TRBD2	TRBJ2-7	NA	TRBV29-1	CSVYSGREQYF	TGCAGCGTTTATAGCGGGAGGGAGCAGTACTTC
NA	TRBJ1-5	many	TRBV4-3	CASSQGRDFNQPQHF	TGCGCCAGCAGCCAAGGAAGAGACTTCAATCAGCCCCAGCATTTT
NA	TRBJ2-1	medium-sized	TRBV18	CASSPQSSYNEQFF	TGTGCCAGCTCACCCCAGAGCTCCTACAATGAGCAGTTCTTC
NA	TRBJ1-1	many	TRBV29-1	CSVEKGGTEAFF	TGCAGCGTTGAAAAGGGGGGCACTGAAGCTTTCTTT
NA	TRBJ2-3	NA	TRBV29-1	CSVEVNTGRDTQYF	TGCAGCGTTGAAGTGAACACCGGGAGAGATACGCAGTATTTT
TRBD2	TRBJ2-1	medium-sized	TRBV6-2/TRBV6-3	CASSYTREGGNEQFF	TGTGCCAGCAGTTATACGAGGGAGGGCGGGAATGAGCAGTTCTTC
TRBD1	TRBJ2-2	few	TRBV18	CASSPRTGVTNTGELFF	TGTGCCAGCTCACCACGGACAGGGGTGACTAACACCGGGGAGCTGTTTTTT
NA	TRBJ2-2	many	TRBV28	CASGWTVNTGELFF	TGTGCCAGCGGATGGACAGTGAACACCGGGGAGCTGTTTTTT
NA	TRBJ2-2	few	TRBV4-3	CASSQESPNTGELFF	TGCGCCAGCAGCCAAGAATCTCCGAACACCGGGGAGCTGTTTTTT
NA	TRBJ1-2	many	TRBV7-8	CASSSTPRNYGYTF	TGTGCCAGCAGCTCTACGCCAAGGAACTATGGCTACACCTTC
TRBD2	TRBJ2-3	NA	TRBV4-3	CASSQGAGAGNEQYF	TGCGCCAGCAGCCAAGGAGCGGGAGCGGGCAATGAGCAGTATTTT
TRBD1	TRBJ1-2	NA	TRBV4-3	CASSQEGGQDWYGYTF	TGCGCCAGCAGCCAAGAAGGGGGACAGGACTGGTATGGCTACACCTTC
NA	TRBJ2-5	medium-sized	TRBV4-2	CASSRSESQETQYF	TGTGCCAGCAGCCGGAGTGAGTCACAAGAGACCCAGTACTTC
NA	TRBJ2-7	many	TRBV4-3	CASSQDLGGSSYEQYF	TGCGCCAGCAGCCAAGATCTGGGCGGCAGCTCCTACGAGCAGTACTTC
NA	TRBJ1-5	many	TRBV4-3	CASSQDFKGNQPQHF	TGCGCCAGCAGCCAAGATTTTAAAGGCAATCAGCCCCAGCATTTT
NA	TRBJ1-6	NA	TRBV20-1	CSARDGSDNSPLHF	TGCAGTGCTAGAGACGGGTCTGATAATTCACCCCTCCACTTT
NA	TRBJ1-4	many	TRBV4-3	CASSHNIATNEKLFF	TGCGCCAGCAGCCACAACATTGCAACTAATGAAAAACTGTTTTTT